These 13 T cell receptor beta chains share one sample of origin, sequenced in a study of regulatory T cells in long-lasting Graves disease. Time point indicated: newly diagnosed GD, antithyroid drugs for less than 3 months. The authors made the TCR library using RNA they extracted from PBMCs. CDR3 regions were amplified by Arm-PCR using iRepertoire HTBI primers to build TCR beta libraries. MiXCR, run by TCRdb on the multiplex PCR reads, gives a single entry per CDR3 protein. The profile shows approximately 560,000 distinct CDR3 sequences, about 16% of them singletons. The same sample was also studied in work on T cells in Graves' hyperthyroidism and ophthalmopathy.

Sample: peripheral blood mononuclear cells (PBMCs), taken at new diagnosis, from a patient treated with antithyroid drugs. The receptors shown here come from a man younger than 35 with Graves disease.

CDR3 loop: CSAHPTSGTNTGELFF. In DNA form, the CDR3 reads TGCAGCGCCCACCCCACTAGCGGAACGAACACCGGGGAGCTGTTTTTT. This rearrangement joins TRBV29-1 to TRBJ2-2, with TRBD2 identical over 8 bases. Germline V gene lookup returns CDR1 SQVTM and CDR2 ANQGSEA. Unmatched junction bases numbered 10, after V lost 7 bases and J lost 0 bases. The CDR3 has 16 amino acids.

This chain connects TRBV29-1 to TRBJ2-7; D unclear. V was trimmed by 1 base and J by 7 bases, leaving 17 bases between them. The germline gives CDR1 SQVTM, CDR2 ANQGSEA. This CDR3 spans 14 amino acids. The CDR3 protein is CSVEVDKRGREQYF. CDR3 bases: TGCAGCGTTGAAGTCGATAAACGCGGTCGGGAGCAGTACTTC.

V and J are TRBV2 and TRBJ1-5; maybe TRBD1 (6 bases). From germline, CDR1 is SNHLY and CDR2 FYNNEI. The CDR3 is made up of 18 amino acids. Trimming stripped 2 bases from V and 0 bases from J, with 17 bases between. Here the CDR3 reads CASSENSRQVRSNQPQHF. The CDR3 nucleotides are TGTGCCAGCAGTGAAAATTCTCGACAGGTGCGTAGCAATCAGCCCCAGCATTTT.

This sequence joins TRBV7-3 and TRBJ1-2; no definite D call. The CDR3 is 12 amino acids. The V end lost 4 bases, the J end lost 7 bases, and 10 bases lay between the germline ends. Per germline, CDR1 SGHTA and CDR2 FQGTGA. CDR3 in DNA: TGTGCCAGCAGCTCCGGATGGGGTGGCTACACCTTC. It specifies CASSSGWGGYTF.

This clonotype was detected only a few times. This chain joins TRBV2 and TRBJ2-1; weak D call: TRBD2 (7 bases). The J call is in doubt because the DNA end fits TRBJ2-5 better. Germline V gene sequence: CDR1 SNHLY, CDR2 FYNNEI. This CDR3 is built from 17 residues. CDR3 residues: CASSEALAGAQVETQYF. For the CDR3, the DNA is TGTGCCAGCAGTGAAGCTCTGGCGGGGGCGCAGGTAGAGACCCAGTACTTC.

The count of this clonotype is one. The junction shows a germline mismatch at one end, possibly a read error. This chain joins TRBV6-4 and TRBJ2-3; 9 positions agree with TRBD1. Germline lookup yields CDR1 MRHNA and CDR2 SNTAGT. CDR3 length equals 15 residues. The CDR3 DNA reads as TGTGCCAGCAGTGACTCACAGGGGGCCACAGACACGCAGTATTTT. As protein: CASSDSQGATDTQYF.

The chain uses TRBV6-1 and TRBJ2-7; no clear D gene. V was trimmed by 5 bases and J by 0 bases, leaving 14 bases between them. Germline V gives CDR1 MNHNS, CDR2 SASEGT. This CDR3 is 15 amino acids long. The CDR3 nucleotides read TGTGCCAGCAGTCCCGACTGGGATGGCTCCTACGAGCAGTACTTC. It yields the protein CASSPDWDGSYEQYF.

This rearrangement joins TRBV6-6 to TRBJ1-1, with TRBD1 as a possible D gene (6 bases). V was trimmed by 0 bases and J by 1 base, leaving 15 bases between them. Germline CDR1 reads MNHNY; CDR2 reads SVGAGI (reference sequence). This CDR3 comprises 17 residues. This CDR3 is CASSYSRGAVRNTEAFF. The CDR3 coding sequence is TGTGCCAGCAGTTACTCGAGGGGGGCCGTAAGGAACACTGAAGCTTTCTTT.

This clonotype was seen many times. The rearrangement links TRBV7-9 to TRBJ1-1; unclear D gene. Trimming pared 2 bases from V and 0 bases from J, leaving 7 bases between. CDR3 length: 14 residues. Germline V gives CDR1 SEHNR, CDR2 FQNEAQ (reference sequence). The CDR3 nucleotides are TGTGCCAGCAGCTTATTGGGGTTGAACACTGAAGCTTTCTTT. Its protein is CASSLLGLNTEAFF.

This sequence joins TRBV7-3 and TRBJ2-1, with 9 nucleotides matching TRBD2. J gave up 4 bases and V 1 base, and 2 bases lay outside the gene matches. CDR3 length: 15 amino acids. Germline CDR1 reads SGHTA; CDR2 reads FQGTGA. CDR3: CASSLNAGGYNEQFF. CDR3 nucleotides: TGTGCCAGCAGCTTAAATGCGGGAGGGTACAATGAGCAGTTCTTC.

Remarks on this clonotype: This may be a read error: a much more frequent sequence differs by one nucleotide. V usage is TRBV20-1 and J usage is TRBJ2-3, with 11 bases fitting TRBD2. The J segment lost 2 bases and the V segment lost 8 bases, leaving 12 bases of the junction unmatched. CDR1 is DFQATT and CDR2 is SNEGSKA in the germline V gene (reference sequence). The CDR3 is made up of 16 amino acids. The CDR3 nucleotides are TGCAGTAGGACCAGACTAGCGGGGTTTCCCACAGATACGCAGTATTTT. Encoded protein: CSRTRLAGFPTDTQYF.

In the case of this clonotype: Given the absence of the conserved phenylalanine or tryptophan at the CDR3 end, a read error is likely. Because the CDR3's place on the DNA is in doubt, the DNA is left out and the CDR3 is given as listed by TCRdb. The rearrangement joins TRBV20-1 to TRBJ2-7; no DNA check was done on the table's D call, TRBD2. The CDR3 has 16 amino acids, counting both end residues. Germline V lookup: CDR1 DFQATT, CDR2 SNEGSKA (reference sequence). The chain's CDR3 is CSARAFGSVYSYEQYL.

The CDR3 here is CASSPTGRVNEKLFF. The CDR3 nucleotides are TGTGCCAGCAGCCCTACAGGGAGGGTAAATGAAAAACTGTTTTTT. The chain combines TRBV7-9 with TRBJ1-4, with D tentatively TRBD1 (6 bases). CDR1 is SEHNR and CDR2 is FQNEAQ in the germline V gene (reference sequence). Trimming cost V 5 bases and J 5 bases, with 15 bases left between them. The CDR3 runs to 15 residues.